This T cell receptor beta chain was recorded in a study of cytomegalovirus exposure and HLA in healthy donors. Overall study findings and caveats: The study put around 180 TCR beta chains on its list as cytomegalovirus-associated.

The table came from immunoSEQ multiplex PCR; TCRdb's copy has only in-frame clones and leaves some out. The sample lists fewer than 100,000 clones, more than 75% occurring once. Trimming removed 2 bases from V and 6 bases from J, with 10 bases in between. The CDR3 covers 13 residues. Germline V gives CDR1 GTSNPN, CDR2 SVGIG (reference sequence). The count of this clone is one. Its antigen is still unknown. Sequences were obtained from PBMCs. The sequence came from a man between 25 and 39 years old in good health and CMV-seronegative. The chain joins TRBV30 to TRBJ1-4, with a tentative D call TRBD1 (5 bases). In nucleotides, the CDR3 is TGTGCCTGGAGTAAGGGGTTCGATGAAAAACTGTTTTTT. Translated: CAWSKGFDEKLFF.